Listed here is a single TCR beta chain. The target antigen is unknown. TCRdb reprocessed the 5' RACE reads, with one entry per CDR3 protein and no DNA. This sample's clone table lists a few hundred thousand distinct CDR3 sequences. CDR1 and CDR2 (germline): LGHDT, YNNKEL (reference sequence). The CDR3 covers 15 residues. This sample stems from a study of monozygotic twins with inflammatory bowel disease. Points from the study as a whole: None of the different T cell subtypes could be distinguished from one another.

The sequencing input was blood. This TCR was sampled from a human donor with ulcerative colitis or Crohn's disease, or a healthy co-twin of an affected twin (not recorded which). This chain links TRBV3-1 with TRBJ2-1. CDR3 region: CASSQDELTHNEQFF.